The present entry profiles one TCR beta chain with its context. Antigen unknown. Trimming left V 0 bases short and J 6 bases short, with 12 bases between. Germline V gene lookup returns CDR1 LNHNV and CDR2 YYDKDF (reference sequence). The CDR3 has 16 amino acids. Produced via immunoSEQ multiplex PCR; TCRdb's table is partial and in-frame only. The sample lists tens of thousands of clones, about 90% occurring once. This sample is part of a study of OX40 agonist ivuxolimab in advanced cancers. Whole-study results and caveats: Partial responders receiving 0.1-3.0 mg/kg showed among the lowest clonal expansion. CD4+ and CD8+ blood T cells expanded clonally by week 6 at 0.1 to 3.0 mg/kg.

The input for sequencing was CD4+ or CD8+ T cells sorted from blood, taken in a trial of the OX40 agonist ivuxolimab. The rearrangement joins TRBV15 to TRBJ1-6; D is possibly TRBD1 (5 bases). The TCR was taken from an adult with an advanced solid tumor such as melanoma, head and neck, liver or kidney cancer. CDR3 in amino acids: CATSRDWGRGNSPLHF. The CDR3 DNA reads TGTGCCACCAGCAGAGATTGGGGACGGGGTAATTCACCCCTCCACTTT. Based on the CDR3 plus reference TRBV15 and TRBJ1-6, the full variable domain is DAMVIQNPRYQVTQFGKPVTLSCSQTLNHNVMYWYQQKSSQAPKLLFHYYDKDFNNEADTPDNFQSRRPNTSFCFLDIRSPGLGDTAMYLCATSRDWGRGNSPLHFGNGTRLTVT.